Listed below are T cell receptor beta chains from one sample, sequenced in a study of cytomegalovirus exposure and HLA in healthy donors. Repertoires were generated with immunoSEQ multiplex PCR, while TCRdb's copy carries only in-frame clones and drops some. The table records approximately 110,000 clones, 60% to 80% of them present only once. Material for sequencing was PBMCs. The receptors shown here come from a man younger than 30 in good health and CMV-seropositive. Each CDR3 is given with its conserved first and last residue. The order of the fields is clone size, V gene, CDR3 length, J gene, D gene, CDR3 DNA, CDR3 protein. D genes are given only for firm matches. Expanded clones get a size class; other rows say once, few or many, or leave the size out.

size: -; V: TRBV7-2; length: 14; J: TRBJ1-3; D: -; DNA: TGTGCCAGCAGCTTAGTCCTTTCTGGAAACACCATATATTTT; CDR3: CASSLVLSGNTIYF
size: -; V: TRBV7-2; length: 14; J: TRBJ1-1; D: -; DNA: TGTGCCAGCAGCTTATCTCAGGGGAAAACTGAAGCTTTCTTT; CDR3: CASSLSQGKTEAFF
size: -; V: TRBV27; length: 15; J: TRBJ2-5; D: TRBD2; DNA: TGTGCCAGCAGTTTATCTAGCGGGGCTCGGGAGACCCAGTACTTC; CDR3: CASSLSSGARETQYF
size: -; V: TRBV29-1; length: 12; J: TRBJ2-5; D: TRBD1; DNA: TGCAGCTACCGGGACAGGGGAGAGACCCAGTACTTC; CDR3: CSYRDRGETQYF
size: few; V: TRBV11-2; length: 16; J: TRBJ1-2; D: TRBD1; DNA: TGTGCCAGCAGCTTAGGGGGACAGGGAAGGGGCTATGGCTACACCTTC; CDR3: CASSLGGQGRGYGYTF
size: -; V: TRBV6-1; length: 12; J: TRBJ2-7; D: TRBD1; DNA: TGTGCCAGCACTGGGACAGCCTACGAGCAGTACTTC; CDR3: CASTGTAYEQYF
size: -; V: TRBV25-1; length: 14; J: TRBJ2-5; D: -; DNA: TGTGCCAGCAGTGAATATGGGGGGGCAGAGACCCAGTACTTC; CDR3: CASSEYGGAETQYF
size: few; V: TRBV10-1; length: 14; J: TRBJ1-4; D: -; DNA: TGCGCCAGCAGTCCAGGAGGAAAAAATGAAAAACTGTTTTTT; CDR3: CASSPGGKNEKLFF
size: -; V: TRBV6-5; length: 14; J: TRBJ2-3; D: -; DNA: TGTGCCAGCAGTCTACGACACCTTATAGATACGCAGTATTTT; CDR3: CASSLRHLIDTQYF
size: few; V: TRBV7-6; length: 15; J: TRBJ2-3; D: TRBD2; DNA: TGTGCCAGCAGCGTACAACTAGCGGGGGGAGATACGCAGTATTTT; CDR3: CASSVQLAGGDTQYF